This T cell receptor beta chain is from a study of blood T cell repertoires in COVID-19. The CDR3 loop spans 16 amino acids. CDR1 is SGHKS, CDR2 YYEKEE, per germline (reference sequence). The V and J ends lost 4 bases and 0 bases respectively, with 16 bases between them. TCRdb's copy holds only in-frame clones and misses some; the assay was immunoSEQ multiplex PCR. The table shows some 130,000 clones, with 86% occurring only once. The receptor was derived from a woman in her sixties or seventies with COVID-19, enrolled during active disease. The genes are TRBV5-5 and TRBJ1-2; D not certain. Material for sequencing was peripheral blood. The CDR3 DNA reads as TGTGCCAGCAGCCCAAGAACAGAACCAACTAACTATGGCTACACCTTC. It is translated as CASSPRTEPTNYGYTF. Based on the CDR3 plus reference TRBV5-5 and TRBJ1-2, the full variable domain is DAGVTQSPTHLIKTRGQQVTLRCSPISGHKSVSWYQQVLGQGPQFIFQYYEKEERGRGNFPDRFSARQFPNYSSELNVNALLLGDSALYLCASSPRTEPTNYGYTFGSGTRLTVV.